This T cell receptor beta chain was recovered during a study of neurological immune-mediated disorders. Study-wide points: The expanded clones of different subjects shared no CDR3 amino acid sequences (suggesting private repertoires in all groups).

Germline loops: CDR1 LGHDT, CDR2 YNNKEL (reference sequence). This CDR3 is built from 15 residues. V lost 1 base to trimming and J lost 12 bases; unmatched junction nucleotides: 9. Each CDR3 protein is one row after TCRdb ran MiXCR on the 5' RACE reads. The repertoire includes fewer than 90,000 distinct CDR3 sequences, less than 5.5% of them detected once, and 6% to 9.5% sits in the top ten. This clonotype came up many times. Its antigen remains unknown. The sequenced material came from PBMCs. V usage is TRBV3-1 and J usage is TRBJ2-1, with 10 bases fitting TRBD2. This receptor was obtained from a man aged 18 to 29 with multiple sclerosis. DNA of the CDR3: TGTGCCAGCAGCCAAGCTAGCGGGAGTAGGGGGGGGCAGTTCTTC. Encoded protein: CASSQASGSRGGQFF.